These T cell receptor beta chains were read from a single sample in a study of cytomegalovirus exposure and HLA in healthy donors. The repertoire was sequenced with immunoSEQ multiplex PCR; TCRdb's copy has only in-frame clones and lacks some. The sample lists fewer than 150,000 clones, approximately 80% seen once, with about 4.7% in the top ten. Sequenced sample: PBMCs. These receptor sequences come from a male donor in good health and CMV-seronegative. Each CDR3 is given with its conserved first and last residue. Each record gives: D gene, V gene, clone size, J gene, CDR3 protein, CDR3 DNA. The D gene is left open where the match is weak. The size field is filled for only some rows; it gives once, few, many or a size class.

>.|TRBV2|.|TRBJ2-4
CASSENPPGLKNIQYF
TGTGCCAGCAGTGAAAATCCCCCGGGACTTAAAAACATTCAGTACTTC
>.|TRBV5-4|.|TRBJ1-2
CASSLFAGGYTF
TGTGCCAGCAGCTTGTTTGCAGGCGGCTACACCTTC
>TRBD1|TRBV7-6|.|TRBJ2-3
CASSLGQGHTDTQYF
TGTGCCAGCAGCTTAGGACAGGGACACACAGATACGCAGTATTTT
>TRBD1|TRBV18|.|TRBJ1-6
CASSPPIRDRGSPLHF
TGTGCCAGCTCACCACCGATCCGGGACAGGGGGTCGCCCCTCCACTTT
>.|TRBV4-3|.|TRBJ1-2
CASSQGGAANYGYTF
TGCGCCAGCAGCCAGGGGGGGGCCGCTAACTATGGCTACACCTTC
>TRBD2|TRBV5-6|.|TRBJ2-5
CASSSLAGSGETQYF
TGTGCCAGCAGCTCCCTAGCGGGGAGTGGAGAGACCCAGTACTTC
>.|TRBV2|.|TRBJ2-7
CASRTDPKRGTNEQYF
TGTGCCAGCAGAACCGACCCGAAAAGGGGGACCAACGAGCAGTACTTC
>.|TRBV7-8|.|TRBJ2-6
CASSLRRAGGANVLTF
TGTGCCAGCAGCTTAAGGAGGGCGGGCGGGGCCAACGTCCTGACTTTC
>.|TRBV28|.|TRBJ1-2
CASRLSSGYGYTF
TGTGCCAGCAGATTGTCGTCAGGCTATGGCTACACCTTC
>.|TRBV27|.|TRBJ2-7
CASRDRSYEQYF
TGTGCCAGCAGGGACAGATCCTACGAGCAGTACTTC
>.|TRBV27|.|TRBJ1-2
CASRPTASYGYTF
TGTGCCAGCCGACCCACAGCCTCCTATGGCTACACCTTC
>.|TRBV14|few|TRBJ2-5
CASSQASEYRTLDRGQYF
TGTGCCAGCAGCCAAGCGTCGGAATATAGGACCCTAGATCGGGGGCAGTACTTC
>.|TRBV10-2|.|TRBJ1-1
CASSDIVNTEAFF
TGCGCCAGCAGTGACATTGTTAACACTGAAGCTTTCTTT
>TRBD1|TRBV27|.|TRBJ2-7
CASSLSRGHFYEQYF
TGTGCCAGCAGTTTAAGCAGGGGGCATTTCTACGAGCAGTACTTC
>TRBD2|TRBV28|once|TRBJ2-7
CASSFLAGPYEQYF
TGTGCCAGCAGTTTCCTAGCGGGGCCCTACGAGCAGTACTTC
>TRBD2|TRBV6-5|few|TRBJ2-1
CASSYSPWRGGAEQFF
TGTGCCAGCAGTTACTCCCCCTGGCGGGGGGGCGCTGAGCAGTTCTTC
>TRBD1|TRBV27|once|TRBJ2-7
CASSAPRQGTAEQYF
TGTGCCAGCAGTGCCCCCCGACAGGGAACCGCCGAGCAGTACTTC
>.|TRBV19|.|TRBJ2-3
CASRRRGSSTDTQYF
TGTGCCAGTAGAAGGCGTGGGAGTAGCACAGATACGCAGTATTTT
>.|TRBV11-3|.|TRBJ2-3
CASSPRGATDTQYF
TGTGCCAGCAGCCCGCGGGGTGCGACAGATACGCAGTATTTT
>.|TRBV30|.|TRBJ1-5
CAWTPEHVEPQHF
TGTGCCTGGACACCCGAACATGTGGAGCCCCAGCATTTT
>.|TRBV9|.|TRBJ1-2
CASSVALVNYGYTF
TGTGCCAGCAGCGTAGCTTTAGTTAACTATGGCTACACCTTC
>TRBD1|TRBV2|.|TRBJ2-7
CAADRDSSYEQYF
TGTGCCGCCGACAGGGATAGCTCCTACGAGCAGTACTTC
>TRBD2|TRBV2|.|TRBJ2-7
CASRSERGTTYEQYF
TGTGCCAGCAGGTCCGAGCGGGGGACCACCTACGAGCAGTACTTC
>.|TRBV18|few|TRBJ1-2
CASSTYRLANYGYTF
TGTGCCAGCTCGACATACCGACTAGCTAACTATGGCTACACCTTC
>.|TRBV7-2|.|TRBJ1-2
CASSLGAEARYGYTF
TGTGCCAGCAGCTTAGGAGCCGAGGCCCGCTATGGCTACACCTTC
>.|TRBV7-2|.|TRBJ1-4
CASSLVPGQLNEKLFF
TGTGCCAGCAGCTTAGTACCGGGACAACTAAATGAAAAACTGTTTTTT
>TRBD2|TRBV4-3|.|TRBJ2-2
CASSPGLAGGSGELFF
TGCGCCAGCAGCCCGGGACTAGCGGGGGGATCCGGGGAGCTGTTTTTT
>.|TRBV19|few|TRBJ1-1
CASSTRSGERGRAEAFF
TGTGCCAGTAGCACTAGATCGGGGGAGAGAGGTCGCGCTGAAGCTTTCTTT
>.|TRBV5-4|.|TRBJ1-2
CASSLMFGGGAGYGYTF
TGTGCCAGCAGCTTGATGTTTGGTGGGGGCGCCGGCTATGGCTACACCTTC
>.|TRBV6-5|.|TRBJ2-1
CASSYGLVSEQFF
TGTGCCAGCAGTTACGGACTTGTCAGTGAGCAGTTCTTC
>TRBD1|TRBV15|.|TRBJ1-1
CATSRDLAGGTEAFF
TGTGCCACCAGCAGAGATTTGGCAGGGGGCACTGAAGCTTTCTTT
>.|TRBV7-2|.|TRBJ2-2
CASSLTGFGLNTGELFF
TGTGCCAGCAGTCTTACCGGGTTCGGTTTAAATACCGGGGAGCTGTTTTTT
>TRBD2|TRBV5-5|few|TRBJ2-3
CASSLDRLAGATQYF
TGTGCCAGCAGCTTGGATCGCCTAGCGGGGGCTACGCAGTATTTT
>.|TRBV5-1|.|TRBJ2-7
CASSFDTYEQYF
TGCGCCAGCAGCTTTGACACCTACGAGCAGTACTTC
>TRBD1|TRBV30|.|TRBJ2-3
CAWSAPTGTTDTQYF
TGTGCCTGGAGTGCCCCGACAGGGACCACAGATACGCAGTATTTT
>TRBD1|TRBV7-6|.|TRBJ2-5
CASSLETPNRGWETQYF
TGTGCCAGCAGCTTAGAGACGCCGAACAGGGGCTGGGAGACCCAGTACTTC
>.|TRBV10-3|.|TRBJ2-3
CAISESIDTDTQYF
TGTGCCATCAGTGAGTCTATAGACACAGATACGCAGTATTTT
>TRBD1|TRBV7-9|.|TRBJ1-5
CASPGDSSNQPQHF
TGTGCCAGCCCGGGGGACAGTAGCAATCAGCCCCAGCATTTT
>.|TRBV11-2|few|TRBJ1-4
CASSPWDKDEKLFF
TGTGCCAGCAGCCCGTGGGACAAAGATGAAAAACTGTTTTTT
>.|TRBV2|.|TRBJ2-5
CASSVTGRETQYF
TGTGCCAGCAGCGTGACAGGGAGGGAGACCCAGTACTTC
>.|TRBV27|.|TRBJ2-1
CASVPNSYSYNEQFF
TGTGCCAGCGTGCCGAACAGCTACTCCTACAATGAGCAGTTCTTC
>.|TRBV18|once|TRBJ1-3
CASSSFSLTGSSGNTIYF
TGTGCCAGCTCTTCGTTTAGCCTAACAGGCAGCTCTGGAAACACCATATATTTT
>.|TRBV29-1|once|TRBJ1-1
CSVEKGTEAFF
TGCAGCGTTGAGAAGGGGACTGAAGCTTTCTTT
>.|TRBV9|once|TRBJ1-6
CASSLQGILNSPLHF
TGTGCCAGCAGCTTACAGGGTATTCTTAATTCACCCCTCCACTTT
>TRBD1|TRBV7-6|.|TRBJ2-7
CASSLGQGNEQYF
TGTGCCAGCAGCTTAGGACAGGGGAACGAGCAGTACTTC
>.|TRBV9|.|TRBJ2-7
CASHAGGTYEQYF
TGTGCCAGCCACGCGGGCGGGACCTACGAGCAGTACTTC
>.|TRBV7-3|.|TRBJ2-7
CASSLLSMHEQYF
TGTGCCAGCAGCTTACTCAGTATGCACGAGCAGTACTTC
>.|TRBV20-1|few|TRBJ2-7
CSASGNYEQYF
TGCAGTGCGTCCGGGAACTACGAGCAGTACTTC
>.|TRBV27|.|TRBJ2-7
CASSLSSGLFYEQYF
TGTGCCAGCAGTTTATCCTCCGGGTTGTTCTACGAGCAGTACTTC
>.|TRBV7-6|.|TRBJ2-3
CASSFGGGTDTQYF
TGTGCCAGCAGCTTTGGGGGCGGCACAGATACGCAGTATTTT
>TRBD1|TRBV6-5|.|TRBJ1-2
CASSYSGQGGYGYTF
TGTGCCAGCAGTTACTCAGGACAGGGTGGCTATGGCTACACCTTC
>TRBD1|TRBV6-5|.|TRBJ2-7
CASSAQGASSYEQYF
TGTGCCAGCAGTGCTCAGGGGGCCTCATCCTACGAGCAGTACTTC
>.|TRBV4-1|.|TRBJ2-6
CASSQVPGTLSSGANVLTF
TGCGCCAGCAGCCAGGTACCCGGGACACTAAGCTCTGGGGCCAACGTCCTGACTTTC
>TRBD1|TRBV7-8|.|TRBJ2-5
CASSRPGGMGEQYF
TGTGCCAGCAGCCGTCCAGGGGGAATGGGAGAGCAGTACTTC
>.|TRBV7-6|.|TRBJ1-2
CASSLVPHSRRLYGYTF
TGTGCCAGCAGCTTAGTACCCCATTCGAGGCGACTCTATGGCTACACCTTC
>TRBD1|TRBV7-9|.|TRBJ1-1
CASSLRDRGSNTEAFF
TGTGCCAGCAGCTTAAGGGACAGGGGATCTAACACTGAAGCTTTCTTT
>.|TRBV19|.|TRBJ2-1
CASSIAGLQYEQFF
TGTGCCAGTAGTATAGCAGGGCTCCAGTATGAGCAGTTCTTC
>TRBD2|TRBV6-5|.|TRBJ2-5
CASSYATSGWYEQYF
TGTGCCAGCAGTTACGCGACTAGCGGTTGGTATGAGCAGTACTTC
>.|TRBV15|.|TRBJ2-3
CATSMELTDTQYF
TGTGCCACCAGCATGGAACTAACAGATACGCAGTATTTT